This T cell receptor beta chain came from a study of molecular identifiers for immune sequencing clone quantification. The CDR3 has 19 residues. CDR1 and CDR2 (germline): SEHNR, FQNEAQ (reference sequence). The V and J ends lost 6 bases and 4 bases, in that order; junction bases with no gene match: 22. This clonotype has more than one count but fewer than ten. Naive CD8 T cells were picked out by sorting for CD8+CD4-CCR7+CD45RA+. TCRdb re-analysed the PCR reads in MiXCR, keeping a single row per CDR3 protein. The sample shows approximately 97,000 distinct CDR3 sequences, 30% to 45% of them seen only once.

The receptor was isolated from a human donor in good health. Some libraries in this study had Jurkat cell RNA spiked in. The chain has TRBV7-9 and TRBJ2-5; 8 bases agree with TRBD2. Sequenced material: naive CD8+ T cells from blood, with Jurkat cell RNA spiked in. Described subset: FACS-sorted CD8+CD4-CCR7+CD45RA+ naive T cells. The CDR3 sequence: CASSFPTSGPNLAPETQYF. DNA for the CDR3: TGTGCCAGCAGTTTCCCCACTAGCGGTCCTAACCTAGCCCCAGAGACCCAGTACTTC.